The T cell receptor beta chain under discussion was sequenced for a study of cytomegalovirus exposure and HLA in healthy donors. Overall study context: Among the approximately 400 genotyped donors, approximately 80% were placed in the Caucasian-associated ancestry cluster.

This CDR3 is built from 13 residues. The V end was cut by 9 bases, the J end by 6 bases, with 15 bases between. The germline V gene encodes CDR1 SNHLY and CDR2 FYNNEI. The table lists this clone with a count of one. Its antigen is not known. Findings and caveats of the study: The study had only CMV serostatus as immune exposure information.

The primer mix had 60 Vbeta and 13 Jbeta primers. The data were produced by immunoSEQ multiplex PCR, yet TCRdb's version contains in-frame clones alone and is incomplete. This sample has about 170,000 clones; roughly four fifths occur once, and the top ten carry about 0.89%. The rearrangement uses TRBV2 and TRBJ2-1; D is perhaps TRBD1 (6 bases). Input material: PBMCs. The TCR sequence derives from a girl aged 2 to 9 in good health and CMV-seropositive. CDR3 sequence (DNA): TGTGCCAGTAGCGAACAGGGCGCCAATGAGCAGTTCTTC. Translated, it gives CASSEQGANEQFF.